The rows below give T cell receptor beta chains drawn from one sample of a study of cytomegalovirus exposure and HLA in healthy donors. Data came from immunoSEQ multiplex PCR; TCRdb stores just in-frame clones and leaves some out. The sample records about 180,000 clones, more than 70% being singletons. The sample consisted of PBMCs. The source of these receptors is a girl between 10 and 17 years old in good health and CMV-seropositive. CDR3s include the opening cysteine and the closing phenylalanine or tryptophan. Each record gives: V gene, J gene, D gene, clone size, CDR3 DNA, CDR3 protein. D genes are given only for firm matches. Size tells how often a clone was seen (once, few, many) or the class of an expanded clone, and some rows leave it out.

TRBV27	TRBJ1-1	NA	NA	TGTGCCAGCAGTTTACTGGCGGAGGGCACTGAAGCTTTCTTT	CASSLLAEGTEAFF
TRBV7-2	TRBJ2-1	TRBD2	few	TGTGCCAGCAGCTTAGCTCGGACTAGTCGCAATGAGCAGTTCTTC	CASSLARTSRNEQFF
TRBV29-1	TRBJ1-1	TRBD1	NA	TGCAGCGCTGGGGACAGTCCACCGAACACTGAAGCTTTCTTT	CSAGDSPPNTEAFF
TRBV4-2	TRBJ2-2	NA	NA	TGTGCCAGCAGCCAAGATCGAGGGAGAGAGGGCGGGGAGCTGTTTTTT	CASSQDRGREGGELFF
TRBV7-2	TRBJ2-3	TRBD2	NA	TGTGCCAGCAGCCGTCAAGGGAGGGGAACCACAGATACGCAGTATTTT	CASSRQGRGTTDTQYF
TRBV5-1	TRBJ2-1	NA	NA	TGCGCCAGCAGCTTTTTTACGGCTAGCGTCGCTGGTGAGCAGTTCTTC	CASSFFTASVAGEQFF
TRBV14	TRBJ2-5	TRBD2	NA	TGTGCCAGCAGCTGGACTAGCGGGAGGCGGGCGGAGACCCAGTACTTC	CASSWTSGRRAETQYF
TRBV12-5	TRBJ2-7	TRBD2	NA	TGTGCTAGTGGTGGGCTAGCGGACGAGCAGTACTTC	CASGGLADEQYF
TRBV2	TRBJ2-2	NA	few	TGTGCCAGCAGTGAAACGTCAGGGAAATACACCGGGGAGCTGTTTTTT	CASSETSGKYTGELFF
TRBV6-6	TRBJ2-1	NA	NA	TGTGCCAGCAGTTACTCCCCCGAGCGAGGTGAGCAGTTCTTC	CASSYSPERGEQFF
TRBV11-3	TRBJ2-1	TRBD2	NA	TGTGCCAGCAGCTCTGCTAGTGGGACTAGCGGGACGGTTGAGCAGTTCTTC	CASSSASGTSGTVEQFF
TRBV19	TRBJ2-7	NA	NA	TGTGCCAGTAGTTCGCAGGGCGCCTACGAGCAGTACTTC	CASSSQGAYEQYF
TRBV6-1	TRBJ2-3	NA	few	TGTGCCAGCAGTGATAGCGCGTATACGATGACAGATACGCAGTATTTT	CASSDSAYTMTDTQYF
TRBV19	TRBJ2-7	NA	NA	TGTGCCAGTAGTATAGGGGGGTGGAGGGGCGAGCAGTACTTC	CASSIGGWRGEQYF
TRBV5-5	TRBJ1-2	TRBD1	NA	TGTGCCAGCAGCGTTACGACAGGGGGAACTGGCTACACCTTC	CASSVTTGGTGYTF
TRBV5-1	TRBJ1-3	TRBD1	few	TGCGCCAGCAGCTGGGCACAGGGGGCGCGAGACACCATATATTTT	CASSWAQGARDTIYF
TRBV6-1	TRBJ1-2	TRBD1	NA	TGTGCCAGCACTATGCAGGGGGTTGACTATGGCTACACCTTC	CASTMQGVDYGYTF
TRBV7-7	TRBJ1-1	TRBD1	NA	TGTGCTAGCAGCCCACGACAGGGGAGCACTGAAGCTTTCTTT	CASSPRQGSTEAFF
TRBV5-4	TRBJ2-1	TRBD2	NA	TGTGCCAGCAGCCCGGCGGGGGTCTACAATGAGCAGTTCTTC	CASSPAGVYNEQFF
TRBV5-4	TRBJ1-5	TRBD1	NA	TGTGCCAGCAGCTCCCCGCTTCCGGGACAGGGACCTTCTAGCAATCAGCCCCAGCATTTT	CASSSPLPGQGPSSNQPQHF
TRBV11-2	TRBJ2-5	NA	once	TGTGCCAGCAGCTTAGCCTACGCCCAAGAGACCCAGTACTTC	CASSLAYAQETQYF
TRBV7-9	TRBJ2-7	TRBD1	NA	TGTGCCAGCAGCCCGAGAACCGGGACAGGGGAAGGCTACGAGCAGTACTTC	CASSPRTGTGEGYEQYF
TRBV6-4	TRBJ2-3	TRBD2	NA	TGTGCCAGCAGCCCCGCTAGCGGGAGTGTGGATACGCAGTATTTT	CASSPASGSVDTQYF
TRBV11-2	TRBJ2-7	TRBD2	NA	TGTGCCAGCAGTCTAAAATTTGGGACTAGCGGTTTCTACGAGCAGTACTTC	CASSLKFGTSGFYEQYF
TRBV5-6	TRBJ2-7	NA	NA	TGTGCCAGCAGCTTGGGGGCACCGACACCGTACGAGCAGTACTTC	CASSLGAPTPYEQYF
TRBV29-1	TRBJ1-1	TRBD1	NA	TGCAGCGTCGGACAGGGGGCCGGGACTGAAGCTTTCTTT	CSVGQGAGTEAFF
TRBV6-6	TRBJ2-7	NA	NA	TGTGCCAGCACTTACGACATCGGCTACGAGCAGTACTTC	CASTYDIGYEQYF
TRBV5-1	TRBJ1-4	TRBD1	NA	TGCGCCAGCAGCCCTACCCCGGGACAGGGTTATGAAAAACTGTTTTTT	CASSPTPGQGYEKLFF
TRBV4-2	TRBJ2-2	TRBD2	once	TGTGCCAGCAGCGAAGGGGGGACTAGCGACACCGGGGAGCTGTTTTTT	CASSEGGTSDTGELFF
TRBV18	TRBJ2-3	NA	NA	TGTGCCAGTTCAACAGGGTTTTCCGATACGCAGTATTTT	CASSTGFSDTQYF
TRBV7-2	TRBJ2-7	NA	NA	TGTGCCAGCAGCTTCCGGACAGATGGGGAGCAGTACTTC	CASSFRTDGEQYF
TRBV5-1	TRBJ2-5	NA	NA	TGCGCCAGCAGACTGTATGAGCGATGGGAAGAGACCCAGTACTTC	CASRLYERWEETQYF
TRBV6-6	TRBJ2-1	NA	NA	TGTGCCAGCAGTTACTCGACGGGCCGGGGGTACAATGAGCAGTTCTTC	CASSYSTGRGYNEQFF
TRBV7-6	TRBJ2-5	TRBD1	NA	TGTGCCAGCAGCTTAGGACAGGGAAGGACCCAGTACTTC	CASSLGQGRTQYF
TRBV29-1	TRBJ2-7	TRBD1	NA	TGCAGCGTTGAGAAAGGACAGGGGATCTACGAGCAGTACTTC	CSVEKGQGIYEQYF
TRBV2	TRBJ2-7	NA	once	TGTGCCAGCAGTAGACAGTCCACCTACGAGCAGTACTTC	CASSRQSTYEQYF
TRBV20-1	TRBJ1-1	TRBD1	NA	TGCAGTGGCCAGGGGGACACTGAAGCTTTCTTT	CSGQGDTEAFF
TRBV2	TRBJ2-1	NA	NA	TGTGCCAGCAGTAATGGGCCCCCGGCCAATGAGCAGTTCTTC	CASSNGPPANEQFF
TRBV4-2	TRBJ1-6	TRBD1	once	TGTGCCAGCAGCCAAACCGGGACAGGGGGCGCAGGGGGTTCACCCCTCCACTTT	CASSQTGTGGAGGSPLHF
TRBV29-1	TRBJ2-7	TRBD1	NA	TGCAGCGTTGAAAGCGACAGGGGGATCTACGAGCAGTACTTC	CSVESDRGIYEQYF
TRBV20-1	TRBJ1-1	NA	NA	TGCAGTGCTAATCCTAACACTGAAGCTTTCTTT	CSANPNTEAFF
TRBV13	TRBJ2-7	TRBD1	NA	TGTGCCAGCAGCCCGGGGACAGGGGAATACGAGCAGTACTTC	CASSPGTGEYEQYF
TRBV6-6	TRBJ1-2	TRBD1	NA	TGTGCCAGCGGATCCTCCGGACAGGCGTACCTCTATGGCTACACCTTC	CASGSSGQAYLYGYTF
TRBV27	TRBJ2-5	NA	once	TGTGCCAGCAGTTCCCAACTACCGCTGTACCAAGAGACCCAGTACTTC	CASSSQLPLYQETQYF
TRBV19	TRBJ2-1	NA	few	TGTGCCAGTAGTATATCAAGCGACAGGTACAATGAGCAGTTCTTC	CASSISSDRYNEQFF
TRBV7-2	TRBJ2-1	NA	NA	TGTGCCAGCAGCTTATTACGAGTGCACCCCTACAATGAGCAGTTCTTC	CASSLLRVHPYNEQFF
TRBV5-6	TRBJ1-4	NA	NA	TGTGCCAGCAGCTTTAACAGGGAACCCACTAATGAAAAACTGTTTTTT	CASSFNREPTNEKLFF
TRBV21-1	TRBJ1-4	NA	NA	NA	CASSSGWGRGTNEKLFF
TRBV4-1	TRBJ2-1	TRBD2	NA	TGCGCCAGCAGCCAGTACCCAGCGGGAGGGCCAGCGGGAGAGCAGTTCTTC	CASSQYPAGGPAGEQFF
TRBV6-5	TRBJ2-7	TRBD2	NA	TGTGCCAGCAGTCGCAGCGGGGGGGACTACGAGCAGTACTTC	CASSRSGGDYEQYF
TRBV27	TRBJ2-3	TRBD1	NA	TGTGCCAGCAGCCCGACAGGGCCTATTTTAGCAGATACGCAGTATTTT	CASSPTGPILADTQYF
TRBV27	TRBJ1-5	NA	NA	TGTGCCAGCAGTTTCGCGGCAGATCACAATCAGCCCCAGCATTTT	CASSFAADHNQPQHF
TRBV7-2	TRBJ1-5	NA	NA	TGTGCCAGCAGCTTTTACAGCAGCAATCAGCCCCAGCATTTT	CASSFYSSNQPQHF
TRBV5-1	TRBJ2-2	NA	NA	TGCGCCAGCAGCTTGATTATTAGCGCAACCGGGGAGCTGTTTTTT	CASSLIISATGELFF